Shown below are 22 T cell receptor beta chains from a single sample sequenced in a study of beta chain features in type 1 diabetes. Overall study results and limits: Researchers report that Type 1 diabetes patients had moderately but significantly shorter TCRB CDR3s across all four CD4+ subsets.

The study reverse transcribed the entire isolated RNA, so it sequenced expressed TCRB transcripts. Some clones are missing from TCRdb's copy, which holds only in-frame ones; the method was immunoSEQ multiplex PCR. The sample lists hundreds of thousands of clones, under 15% occurring once. These receptors are not linked to any known antigen. Material for sequencing was naive CD4+ T cells from blood. The receptors stem from a man aged 18 to 30 with type 1 diabetes.

In this sample, this clone turned up once. This rearrangement joins TRBV29-1 to TRBJ2-3; 8 nucleotides line up with TRBD2. CDR3 length: 16 amino acids. With V trimmed by 5 bases and J by 6 bases, 16 bases remained unmatched. CDR1 and CDR2 from the germline V gene are SQVTM and ANQGSEA. The CDR3 loop reads CSVWSGGDFMLDTQYF. The CDR3 DNA reads TGCAGCGTTTGGTCGGGGGGGGACTTTATGTTGGATACGCAGTATTTT.

This clone has only a few counts. The chain uses TRBV29-1 and TRBJ1-1, with 7 bases lining up with TRBD1. V lost 4 bases and J lost 5; bases outside the gene matches: 7. CDR1 is SQVTM, CDR2 ANQGSEA, per germline. The CDR3 runs 13 residues. CDR3 coding DNA: TGCAGCGTTGTAAGGGACAGTGGTACTGAAGCTTTCTTT. This codes for CSVVRDSGTEAFF.

This clone was seen only a few times. The chain joins TRBV5-4 to TRBJ2-5; perhaps TRBD2 as D (6 bases). V was pared by 4 bases and J by 2 bases, with 15 bases between. Per germline, CDR1 SGHNT and CDR2 YYREEE (reference sequence). CDR3 length: 15 residues. CDR3 amino acids: CASSGTGSVQETQYF. The CDR3 nucleotides are TGTGCCAGCAGCGGGACCGGGAGCGTACAAGAGACCCAGTACTTC.

The CDR3: CASSLPIGTSGRAKNIQYF. CDR3 coding DNA: TGCGCCAGCAGCTTACCGATTGGGACTAGCGGACGAGCCAAAAACATTCAGTACTTC. The chain couples TRBV5-1 to TRBJ2-4; 11 bases align to TRBD2. Germline V lookup: CDR1 SGHRS, CDR2 YFSETQ. The CDR3 sequence is 19 residues long. Trimming took 2 bases from V and 0 from J; bases not matched to a gene: 10.

The chain is built from TRBV12-5 and TRBJ1-6, with 8 bases lining up with TRBD1. V dropped 5 bases and J dropped 10; count of bases not matched to a gene: 4. Germline CDR1 and CDR2: LGHNT and FRNRAP. The CDR3 length is 13 residues. The CDR3: CASGGQGTSPLHF. DNA of the CDR3: TGTGCTAGTGGTGGACAGGGAACCTCACCCCTCCACTTT. Based on the CDR3 plus reference TRBV12-5 and TRBJ1-6, the full variable domain is DARVTQTPRHKVTEMGQEVTMRCQPILGHNTVFWYRQTMMQGLELLAYFRNRAPLDDSGMPKDRFSAEMPDATLATLKIQPSEPRDSAVYFCASGGQGTSPLHFGNGTRLTVT.

This clone was detected a few times. V and J are TRBV29-1 and TRBJ1-2; 7 bases agree with TRBD1. The CDR3 covers 14 residues. V shed 3 bases and J 2 bases; nucleotides not matched to a gene: 6. Germline values: CDR1 SQVTM, CDR2 ANQGSEA. The CDR3, as DNA: TGCAGCGTTGATAGGGGACAGACAAACTATGGCTACACCTTC. This gives the protein CSVDRGQTNYGYTF.

The chain joins TRBV7-9 to TRBJ2-3, with D tentatively TRBD2 (6 bases). The germline V and J ends were trimmed by 0 bases and 3 bases, with 16 bases remaining between them. The germline CDR1 and CDR2 sequences are SEHNR and FQNEAQ (reference sequence). This CDR3 has 17 amino acids. The CDR3 region is CASSLAGKGRRTDTQYF. The CDR3 DNA reads TGTGCCAGCAGCTTAGCGGGTAAGGGGAGGAGGACAGATACGCAGTATTTT.

This clone was seen more than once but under ten times. The chain has TRBV19 and TRBJ1-2; D unresolved. Per germline, CDR1 LNHDA and CDR2 SQIVND (reference sequence). The CDR3 covers 13 residues. Between the trimmed V and J ends, which lost 4 bases and 8 bases, there was a span of 14 bases. CDR3 residues: CASSTSADLGYTF. CDR3 nucleotides: TGTGCCAGTAGTACGTCGGCAGATCTCGGCTACACCTTC.

This rearrangement joins TRBV5-1 to TRBJ1-2; D is undetermined. The CDR3 runs 13 residues. Germline loops: CDR1 SGHRS, CDR2 YFSETQ. The ends were cut back, 0 bases at V and 7 bases at J, with 10 bases in the middle. CDR3 sequence: CASSLAGISGYTF. The CDR3 DNA reads TGCGCCAGCAGCTTGGCGGGGATCTCTGGCTACACCTTC.

This clone was counted only a few times. This chain uses TRBV10-1 with TRBJ2-1, with D possibly TRBD2 on 6 matching bases. The CDR3 has 11 amino acids. V lost 4 bases, J lost 11 bases, and 9 bases lay in between. The germline CDR1 and CDR2 sequences are WNHNN and SYGVQD (reference sequence). The CDR3 is CASSVGGQQFF. The CDR3 DNA follows: TGCGCCAGCAGTGTCGGGGGTCAGCAGTTCTTC.

This clone came up a few times. The chain combines TRBV13 with TRBJ2-7; D not resolved. V lost 0 bases, J lost 0 bases, and 15 bases lay in between. The germline gives CDR1 PRHDT, CDR2 FYEKMQ (reference sequence). The CDR3 extends over 17 amino acids. The CDR3, as DNA: TGTGCCAGCAGCTTAGGCCGATTAGGTAGCAGCTCCTACGAGCAGTACTTC. Its translation: CASSLGRLGSSSYEQYF.

This clone was found a few times. CDR3 DNA sequence: TGCGCCAGCAGCCAAGACTGGGACACCCTGTGGTACGAGCAGTACTTC. This encodes CASSQDWDTLWYEQYF. The chain couples TRBV4-1 to TRBJ2-7, with a weak D call TRBD1 (6 bases). This CDR3 comprises 16 residues. V gave up 0 bases and J gave up 4 bases, with 16 bases separating them. The V gene's germline CDR1 is MGHRA and CDR2 YSYEKL.

This clone was seen a handful of times. This sequence joins TRBV25-1 and TRBJ2-3; 9 positions agree with TRBD1. Trimming cost V 8 bases and J 5 bases; bases outside gene matches: 8. The germline V gene has CDR1 MGHDK and CDR2 SYGVNS. There are 14 residues in the CDR3. As DNA, the CDR3 is TGTGCCAGCCCCCGGGACAGGGATGTAGATACGCAGTATTTT. Translated: CASPRDRDVDTQYF.

The chain uses TRBV7-2 and TRBJ2-1; D not certain. The germline gives CDR1 SGHTA, CDR2 FQGNSA. The CDR3 sequence is 13 residues long. Trimming pared 1 base from V and 9 bases from J, leaving 10 bases between. CDR3 sequence: CASSLEARTEQFF. CDR3 DNA sequence: TGTGCCAGCAGCTTAGAGGCCCGGACTGAGCAGTTCTTC.

The CDR3 DNA follows: TGTGCCATCAGAGGGACAGGATCCTACGAGCAGTACTTC. Protein sequence: CAIRGTGSYEQYF. The V gene is TRBV10-3, the J gene TRBJ2-7, with 8 nucleotides matching TRBD1. Germline lookup yields CDR1 ENHRY and CDR2 SYGVKD. The junction had 2 bases not matched to a gene; V was cut back by 6 bases and J by 1 base. The CDR3 runs to 13 residues.

This clone was observed a handful of times. The chain recombines TRBV4-2 with TRBJ2-7; 10 bases align to TRBD2. The V gene's germline CDR1 is LGHNA and CDR2 YNFKEQ. This CDR3 spans 15 amino acids. Losses at the gene ends were 0 bases for V and 9 bases for J; bases not matched to a gene: 8. CDR3 in amino acids: CASSQDEGLADVQYF. The CDR3 bases are TGTGCCAGCAGCCAAGATGAAGGACTAGCGGACGTGCAGTACTTC.

This clone was counted between two and nine times. The rearrangement joins TRBV7-9 to TRBJ2-7; D is possibly TRBD1 (5 bases). V dropped 3 bases and J dropped 2 bases, with 11 bases sitting between them. Per germline, CDR1 SEHNR and CDR2 FQNEAQ (reference sequence). This CDR3 region has 14 residues. The chain's CDR3 is CASSLGQYAYEQYF. In nucleotides, the CDR3 is TGTGCCAGCAGCTTGGGGCAGTACGCCTACGAGCAGTACTTC.

A few counts support this clone. The V gene is TRBV7-2, the J gene TRBJ2-1; a possible D gene is TRBD2 (6 bases). Looked up from germline, CDR1 is SGHTA and CDR2 is FQGNSA. The V end lost 5 bases, the J end lost 8 bases, and 16 bases lay between the germline ends. This CDR3 region has 14 residues. CDR3 residues: CASSPSWGEDEQFF. The DNA for the CDR3 is TGTGCCAGCAGCCCTTCCTGGGGGGAAGATGAGCAGTTCTTC.

The rearrangement uses TRBV11-2 and TRBJ2-1; 9 positions agree with TRBD2. With V trimmed by 6 bases and J by 6 bases, 6 bases remained unmatched. Per germline, CDR1 SGHAT and CDR2 FQNNGV. The CDR3 length is 14 residues. In DNA form, the CDR3 reads TGTGCCAGCAGGCGGGGGGGCGTGCGCAATGAGCAGTTCTTC. The encoded protein is CASRRGGVRNEQFF.

The gene calls are TRBV29-1 and TRBJ1-3; a possible D gene is TRBD1 (5 bases). Trimming shortened V by 6 bases and J by 2 bases, and 20 bases separated the two germline ends. Per the germline V gene, CDR1 is SQVTM and CDR2 is ANQGSEA. CDR3 length: 16 amino acids. CDR3 DNA sequence: TGCAGCGTCCTAGGTGGGCTGGGGCTGGCTGGAAACACCATATATTTT. Amino acids: CSVLGGLGLAGNTIYF.

The chain is built from TRBV30 and TRBJ2-7; 9 positions match TRBD1. The junction had 10 bases not matched to a gene; V was cut back by 0 bases and J by 7 bases. The CDR3 consists of 15 residues. Germline V CDR1 and CDR2: GTSNPN, SVGIG (reference sequence). CDR3 in amino acids: CAWSVPPDRGQEQYF. The CDR3 DNA reads as TGTGCCTGGAGTGTACCTCCGGACAGGGGTCAGGAGCAGTACTTC.

This clone has just a few counts. CDR3 sequence: CASSSVAKNIQYF. CDR3 in DNA: TGTGCCAGCAGCTCGGTAGCCAAAAACATTCAGTACTTC. The chain carries TRBV7-8 and TRBJ2-4, with D unclear. V lost 4 bases, J lost 0 bases, and 4 bases lay in between. Germline values: CDR1 SGHVS, CDR2 FQNEAQ. The CDR3 is made up of 13 amino acids.